The rows below give T cell receptor beta chains drawn from one sample of a study of radiotherapy plus CTLA-4 blockade in lung cancer. Measured with immunoSEQ multiplex PCR; TCRdb has only the in-frame clones, and not every one. The sample has approximately 45,000 clones, roughly 60% seen once. This specimen consisted of peripheral blood, obtained from a patient treated with radiotherapy plus ipilimumab. These receptors all stem from a human donor with non-small cell lung cancer who had a partial response to radiotherapy plus ipilimumab. Each CDR3 is given with its conserved first and last residue. The order of the fields is D gene, V gene, clone size, J gene, CDR3 DNA, CDR3 protein. A D gene is named only where the DNA matches it firmly. For some rows the clone size is stated as once, few or many, or as a class when expanded; others skip it.

>NA|TRBV30|NA|TRBJ2-3
TGTGCCTGGGGGGAGCTCCCAGATACGCAGTATTTT
CAWGELPDTQYF
>TRBD2|TRBV5-1|NA|TRBJ2-3
TGCGCCAGCAGCCCGCGAGGACTAGCGGGAGATACGCAGTATTTT
CASSPRGLAGDTQYF
>TRBD2|TRBV10-3|few|TRBJ2-3
TGTGCCATCAGTGAGTCGCGGACTAGCGGGGATACGCAGTATTTT
CAISESRTSGDTQYF
>TRBD1|TRBV11-2|NA|TRBJ2-7
TGTGCCAGCAGCTTAGGGGGGTGGGACAGGGATCCCTACGAGCAGTACTTC
CASSLGGWDRDPYEQYF
>TRBD1|TRBV30|NA|TRBJ1-3
TGTGCCTGGAGTCCGGGACAGGGTACTGGAAACACCATATATTTT
CAWSPGQGTGNTIYF
>NA|TRBV9|NA|TRBJ2-2
TGTGCCAGCAGCCCCCCTACGAACACCGGGGAGCTGTTTTTT
CASSPPTNTGELFF
>NA|TRBV2|once|TRBJ1-2
TGTGCCAGCAGGCTCGAGGCGGGGGGCTACACCTTC
CASRLEAGGYTF
>NA|TRBV6-6|NA|TRBJ1-1
TGTGCCAGCAGATTAGGACGGGAGAACACTGAAGCTTTCTTT
CASRLGRENTEAFF
>TRBD1|TRBV30|once|TRBJ2-7
TGTGCCTGGAGCGGACAGGGATACGAGCAGTACTTC
CAWSGQGYEQYF
>NA|TRBV7-3|few|TRBJ2-6
TGTGCCAGCAGCTTACAGGGCGTAAGCTCTGGGGCCAACGTCCTGACTTTC
CASSLQGVSSGANVLTF
>NA|TRBV7-9|few|TRBJ2-2
TGTGCCACCCTCCAGGGTGGGGAGCTGTTTTTT
CATLQGGELFF
>NA|TRBV7-2|NA|TRBJ2-7
TGTGCCAGCAGCAAGCACTACGAGCAGTACTTC
CASSKHYEQYF
>NA|TRBV5-1|NA|TRBJ2-5
TGCGCCAGCAGCTTGGAGGGGGGGACGGTAGAGACCCAGTACTTC
CASSLEGGTVETQYF
>NA|TRBV19|hyperexpanded|TRBJ1-1
TGTGCCAGTAGTCCCGGACTCGAAGCTTTCTTT
CASSPGLEAFF
>TRBD1|TRBV6-1|NA|TRBJ1-2
TGTGCCAGCAGTCCCTCCCCCGCAGGGGGCTATGGCTACACCTTC
CASSPSPAGGYGYTF
>TRBD1|TRBV18|NA|TRBJ2-1
TGTGCCAGCTCACCCCCGACAGGGGGAGTCGAGAATGAGCAGTTCTTC
CASSPPTGGVENEQFF
>TRBD2|TRBV18|NA|TRBJ2-1
TGTGCCAGCTCCCAGGGACTAGCGGGAGAGATCACCTACAATGAGCAGTTCTTC
CASSQGLAGEITYNEQFF
>NA|TRBV15|NA|TRBJ2-7
TGTGCCACCAGCAACGTTAAGACGCAGACGGGCTACGAGCAGTACTTC
CATSNVKTQTGYEQYF
>NA|TRBV5-8|NA|TRBJ2-5
TGTGCCAGCAGGGTCTCGGGTGTGGAGACCCAGTACTTC
CASRVSGVETQYF
>TRBD2|TRBV2|many|TRBJ2-2
TGTGCCAGCGGGGGAGGGGCCGGGGAGCTGTTTTTT
CASGGGAGELFF
>NA|TRBV7-2|NA|TRBJ2-7
TGTGCCAGCAGCTTAGAACACCAATCCTACGAGCAGTACTTC
CASSLEHQSYEQYF
>NA|TRBV5-6|NA|TRBJ2-4
TGTGCCAGCAGCTTGGCTCAGCCTCGGGGCATTCAGTACTTC
CASSLAQPRGIQYF
>NA|TRBV10-2|NA|TRBJ1-2
TGCGCCAGCAGTGAGGCGGGCAGCCACTATGGCTACACCTTC
CASSEAGSHYGYTF
>TRBD2|TRBV2|NA|TRBJ2-3
TGTGCCAGCAGTGTCAAGGTTCAGGCGGGGGGCACAGATACGCAGTATTTT
CASSVKVQAGGTDTQYF
>NA|TRBV4-1|once|TRBJ2-5
TGCGCCAGCAGCCAAGATATAGGGGGTAGCTGGGATCGGGAGACCCAGTACTTC
CASSQDIGGSWDRETQYF
>NA|TRBV6-1|NA|TRBJ1-4
TGTGCCTCTCACTTCCTTAATGAAAAACTGTTTTTT
CASHFLNEKLFF
>NA|TRBV2|few|TRBJ1-2
TGTGCCAGCAGTGATGTGTCAGGCTATGGCTACACCTTC
CASSDVSGYGYTF
>NA|TRBV5-1|NA|TRBJ2-1
TGCGCCAGCAGCTTAAGTACAGGCGAAAACAATGAGCAGTTCTTC
CASSLSTGENNEQFF
>NA|TRBV30|NA|TRBJ2-6
TGTGCCTGGCAGGGGGGCCGCTATAGCTCTGGGGCCAACGTCCTGACTTTC
CAWQGGRYSSGANVLTF
>TRBD2|TRBV15|NA|TRBJ2-1
TGTGCCACCAGCACAACAACTTTAGCGGGGGTCGCTCGGAATGAGCAGTTCTTC
CATSTTTLAGVARNEQFF
>TRBD1|TRBV29-1|few|TRBJ1-2
TGCAGCGTTTATGGAAAGCGGACAGGGCGAGACTATGGCTACACCTTC
CSVYGKRTGRDYGYTF
>NA|TRBV15|NA|TRBJ1-2
TGTGCCACCAGCAGAGGACACGAGGGAGGGCATGGCTACACCTTC
CATSRGHEGGHGYTF
>NA|TRBV18|NA|TRBJ1-5
TGTGCCAGCTCACTTTACCAGCGTGCGAATCAGCCCCAGCATTTT
CASSLYQRANQPQHF
>NA|TRBV30|NA|TRBJ2-1
TGTGCCTGGAAAAGGCCCGGGACTCGTTTCAATGAGCAGTTCTTC
CAWKRPGTRFNEQFF
>TRBD2|TRBV7-8|few|TRBJ2-1
TGTGCCAGCAGCTTAGGCGGCGGGGGAAATGAGCAGTTCTTC
CASSLGGGGNEQFF
>TRBD2|TRBV29-1|NA|TRBJ2-3
TGCAGCGTTGAAGGTAGCGGGGGGACTAGCACAGATACGCAGTATTTT
CSVEGSGGTSTDTQYF
>TRBD2|TRBV27|once|TRBJ2-1
TGTGCCAGCAGTTCCCGGACTAGCAAGTTCTTC
CASSSRTSKFF
>TRBD2|TRBV30|few|TRBJ2-3
TGTGCCTGGAGTGAGGCTAGCGGGTTCACAGATACGCAGTATTTT
CAWSEASGFTDTQYF
>NA|TRBV27|once|TRBJ1-1
TGTGCCAGCAGCCTATCGTCCCAGGGGCCCAGGAACACTGAAGCTTTCTTT
CASSLSSQGPRNTEAFF
>NA|TRBV21-1|NA|TRBJ1-6
TGTGCCAGCAGCAAGCTTGGGTTGACAGGGAGGCGGTCACCCCTCCACTTT
CASSKLGLTGRRSPLHF
>TRBD1|TRBV7-8|NA|TRBJ1-5
TGTGCCAGCAGTCACAGACAGGGGTATAGCAATCAGCCCCAGCATTTT
CASSHRQGYSNQPQHF
>NA|TRBV6-6|NA|TRBJ2-3
TGTGCCAGCAGCCAAGAGATAGCGGTCACAGATACGCAGTATTTT
CASSQEIAVTDTQYF
>TRBD1|TRBV7-9|NA|TRBJ2-5
TGTGCCAGCAGCTCGGGACAGTACCAAGAGACCCAGTACTTC
CASSSGQYQETQYF
>NA|TRBV9|NA|TRBJ2-3
TGTGCCAGCAGCGTAGGACTCCACACAGATACGCAGTATTTT
CASSVGLHTDTQYF
>NA|TRBV5-4|NA|TRBJ1-5
TGTGCCGCTAGATCCGGGACTACTGCCACAGATACGCAGCATTTT
CAARSGTTATDTQHF
>TRBD1|TRBV7-9|NA|TRBJ1-2
TGTGCCAGCAGCCACCCGGGACAGGTCTATGGCTACACCTTC
CASSHPGQVYGYTF
>NA|TRBV4-3|NA|TRBJ2-5
TGCGCCAGCAGCCAAGATCTGGCGACGGGGATCGAGACCCAGTACTTC
CASSQDLATGIETQYF
>NA|TRBV9|NA|TRBJ2-3
TGTGCCAGCAGCGTAGGCGAGAGAGATACGCAGTATTTT
CASSVGERDTQYF
>TRBD2|TRBV7-9|NA|TRBJ2-7
TGTGCCAGCAGCCCTACCGGGACTAGTAAGTACGAGCAGTACTTC
CASSPTGTSKYEQYF
>TRBD1|TRBV6-4|few|TRBJ1-1
TGTGCCAGCAGTGACCACGGGACAGGGGTTCGGAGATCGATGGGGATGCAGAACACTGAAGCTTTCTTT
CASSDHGTGVRRSMGMQNTEAFF
>TRBD1|TRBV5-5|NA|TRBJ2-7
TGTGCCAGCGTGGCGACAGGGGTTACCTACGAGCAGTACTTC
CASVATGVTYEQYF